This T cell receptor beta chain was obtained from a study of T cell responses to AZD1222 COVID-19 vaccine (dated by TCRdb to the early 2020s). Regarding the research as a whole: TCR sequencing was performed for roughly 250 trial participants, of whom about 200 were given two doses of AZD1222 and around 25 were given two doses of MenACWY control vaccine. Trial participants were enrolled by age into subgroups of 18-55, 56-69 and 70-plus years, and 148, 28 and 57 TCR-sequenced participants, respectively, were included in these subgroups. Points the paper makes about the study in general: Participants were mostly white British, with more females than males. The authors suggested clonal diversity may have been underestimated. Only five to seven AZD1222 recipients were SARS-CoV-2 seropositive at baseline, limiting conclusions about previously exposed vaccinees. After two AZD1222 doses, both the breadth and the depth of spike-specific TCRs were significantly higher than at day 0 and than in MenACWY recipients. The vaccine-associated CD4 TCRs covered the entire spike protein, and the dominant responses fell in regions 160-218 and 743-854. In the small 56-69-year group, the increase in depth fell short of significance, most likely because of low power. Reportedly, close to half of the unique spike-specific TCRs recognized epitopes lying outside the regions that are mutated in the B.1.351 and B.1.1.7 variants. Because no day 14 peak-response samples were available, the repertoires could be characterized only after the peak T cell response.

According to the study, the label for this sample's time point signals: about 28 days (+/-7) after the second vaccine dose. The treatment or condition label, read with the paper, signifies: meningococcal conjugate vaccine given as trial control. Vaccinee samples came from UK trials COV001 and COV002, including a single-blind randomized controlled phase 2/3 trial of AZD1222 (ChAdOx1 nCoV-19) in healthy adults. For TCRbeta chain sequencing, PBMC samples were collected from trial participants at day 0 and at day 28 after the second dose. In regard to this clone: The specificity of this receptor is unknown. No much larger clone exists at a distance of one base, and base qualities are not known.

The CDR3 holds 15 amino acids from the cysteine to the phenylalanine. Here the CDR3 DNA is all that survives: 45 bases in frame from base 1. Trimming at the junction amounts to 4 bases on V and 0 bases on J, and the germline ends lie 7 bases apart. The CDR1 and CDR2 encoded by the germline V gene are KGHSH and LQKENI. The CDR3 regions of human TCRbeta chains were subjected to immunosequencing. The authors' analysis ran thus. Repertoire TCRs were matched against a reference library of SARS-CoV-2-specific TCRs generated with the MIRA antigen-specificity platform. Breadth meant the fraction of unique TCRs that were SARS-CoV-2-associated, whereas depth meant the fraction of total T cells that were SARS-CoV-2-associated. Using the MIRA data, each spike-specific TCR was assigned both to the spike region to which the TCR was reactive and to a CD4 or CD8 class. Log10-transformed breadth and depth values were compared by one-way ANOVA with Sidak's multiple comparisons tests. This immuneACCESS table, as held by TCRdb, lists in-frame sequences with V and J called but not all clones. Of the missing ones, under half trace to an unresolved V gene in checked studies; the others have no known cause. The V and J calls and clone size were taken over from that table, and D and trimming were inferred from the DNA. This sample is represented by about 150,000 clones; 75% to 85% of them were singletons. 7.9% of the sample belongs to the ten largest clones.

The source is an adult who received the MenACWY meningococcal vaccine as a control. The V and J segments used are TRBV18 and TRBJ2-6; the D gene is perhaps TRBD2, from 5 matching bases. Material: peripheral blood, obtained 28 days after the second dose of the MenACWY control vaccine. The CDR3 region: CASSLSASGANVLTF. In nucleotide form, the sequence is TGTGCCAGCTCACTTAGCGCCTCTGGGGCCAACGTCCTGACTTTC.